Shown below are 9 T cell receptor beta chains from a single sample sequenced in a study of Graves' ophthalmopathy and Graves' hyperthyroidism. Transcripts of RNA were the source for amplifying TCR beta CDR3 regions. In the first round, RT-PCR was carried out with HTBI primers, and a multiplex PCR formed the second round. One entry per CDR3 protein results from TCRdb running MiXCR on the multiplex PCR reads. The table records about 400,000 distinct CDR3 sequences, about 16% of them present only once. Specimen: peripheral blood. The source of these receptors is a woman aged 18-29 years with Graves' ophthalmopathy.

The rearrangement joins TRBV12-3 or TRBV12-4 to TRBJ1-2, with TRBD1 as a possible D gene (6 bases). With 5 bases removed from V and 2 bases from J, the gap between germline ends came to 21 bases. This CDR3 region has 17 residues. The CDR3 sequence is CASSLLPPSRGNYGYTF. The CDR3 coding sequence is TGTGCCAGCAGTCTGCTACCCCCTTCCAGGGGAAACTATGGCTACACCTTC.

The sample holds many counts of this clonotype. This CDR3 reads CASKGVGMPLHF. CDR3 bases: TGTGCCAGCAAGGGGGTCGGGATGCCCCTCCACTTT. The rearrangement joins TRBV6-2 or TRBV6-3 to TRBJ1-6; D perhaps matches TRBD1 (6 bases). The CDR3 runs 12 residues. The V gene lost 7 bases and the J gene lost 13 bases, with 14 bases spanning the gap. The germline CDR1 and CDR2 sequences are MNHEY and SVGEGT.

The rearrangement links TRBV20-1 to TRBJ2-7; 12 nucleotides agree with TRBD2. Per the germline V gene, CDR1 is DFQATT and CDR2 is SNEGSKA (reference sequence). The CDR3 contains 14 residues. Germline trimming cut 7 bases from V and 5 bases from J; bases unmatched to any gene: 9. CDR3 loop: CSVIRLAGVNEQYF. The CDR3 DNA reads TGCAGTGTTATAAGACTAGCGGGAGTCAACGAGCAGTACTTC.

This clonotype was picked up many times. J is TRBJ1-1 and V is TRBV12-3 or TRBV12-4; D not resolved. Trimming removed 7 bases at V and 0 bases at J, with 9 bases between. This CDR3 has 13 amino acids. CDR3 in DNA: TGTGCCAGCACCCAGAAGGTGAACACTGAAGCTTTCTTT. This gives the protein CASTQKVNTEAFF.

This chain links TRBV6-1 with TRBJ2-7; 11 bases fit TRBD1. V was clipped by 5 bases and J by 5 bases; unmatched bases: 14. The CDR3 spans 17 residues. Germline V CDR1 and CDR2: MNHNS, SASEGT. The CDR3 loop reads CASSKGVRRTGGHEQYF. Here the CDR3 DNA reads TGTGCCAGCAGTAAAGGAGTCCGTCGGACAGGGGGCCACGAGCAGTACTTC.

Notes on this clonotype: Possible read error: a much larger clone is one base away. This chain uses TRBV18 with TRBJ2-7, with a tentative D call TRBD1 (5 bases). Germline-derived CDR1 and CDR2 are KGHSH and LQKENI. V was pared by 7 bases and J by 5 bases, with 12 bases between. The CDR3 is made up of 12 amino acids. Written as DNA, the CDR3 is TGTGCCAGCTTGGAGACAGTCGACGAGCAGTACTTC. It translates to CASLETVDEQYF.

This clonotype was seen repeatedly, ten times or more. The J gene is TRBJ1-5, the V gene TRBV19; perhaps TRBD1 as D (6 bases). Per the germline V gene, CDR1 is LNHDA and CDR2 is SQIVND (reference sequence). V was cut by 4 bases and J by 0 bases, with 19 bases left in between. The CDR3 is made up of 18 amino acids. The CDR3 sequence: CASSNSREDRFSNQPQHF. The DNA for the CDR3 is TGTGCCAGTAGTAACTCCCGAGAAGACAGGTTTAGCAATCAGCCCCAGCATTTT.

This clonotype occurred many times. This chain links TRBV4-3 with TRBJ2-2; D is undetermined. Germline-derived CDR1 and CDR2 are LGHNA and YSLEER. This CDR3 has 13 amino acids. V gave up 4 bases and J gave up 6 bases, with 9 bases separating them. The CDR3 sequence: CASSRGWAGELFF. In nucleotides, the CDR3 is TGCGCCAGCAGCCGGGGTTGGGCCGGGGAGCTGTTTTTT.

The table lists this clonotype with many counts. The rearrangement links TRBV2 to TRBJ2-7, with 8 positions matching TRBD1. J gave up 1 base and V 7 bases, and 9 bases lay outside the gene matches. Germline CDR1 SNHLY, CDR2 FYNNEI. CDR3 length equals 15 residues. Here the CDR3 reads CASKRQGILSYEQYF. DNA of the CDR3: TGTGCCAGCAAACGACAGGGGATATTATCCTACGAGCAGTACTTC.